Listed below are T cell receptor beta chains from one sample, sequenced in a study of T cell changes during pregnancy in multiple sclerosis. Libraries were prepared by immunoSEQ multiplex PCR; TCRdb keeps only in-frame clonotypes and omits some of them. The table has about 44,000 clones, about 96% seen once. Sequenced here: peripheral blood, sampled in the second trimester of pregnancy. All receptors come from a female donor with multiple sclerosis, enrolled in a pregnancy study. The CDR3 runs from the conserved cysteine through the conserved F or W.

V	length	J	CDR3
TRBV5-1	14	TRBJ1-1	CASSLRQGPTEAFF
TRBV7-9	13	TRBJ1-1	CASSLDGQVEAFF
TRBV5-1	15	TRBJ1-4	CASSRSGTANEKLFF
TRBV6-5	15	TRBJ1-3	CASRPGRDSGNTIYF
TRBV13	15	TRBJ2-3	CASSSSDLTSSGKYF
TRBV2	20	TRBJ1-4	CASSELSGYSDGRNSEKLFF
TRBV2	15	TRBJ2-2	CAILPGQQNTGELFF
TRBV19	12	TRBJ2-2	CASSMLTGQLFF
TRBV19	15	TRBJ2-1	CASSLVGTSMNEQFF
TRBV18	13	TRBJ2-5	CASSPGQGETQYF
TRBV9	14	TRBJ1-2	CASSVARDSYGYTF
TRBV15	16	TRBJ1-2	CATSRDPTGTGAGYTF
TRBV19	16	TRBJ1-5	CASMTTRGTAYQPQHF
TRBV11-1	15	TRBJ2-5	CASSFILAGEETQYF
TRBV5-4	13	TRBJ2-7	CASSHAADYEQYF
TRBV7-9	18	TRBJ2-1	CASSLAAGTGARYNEQFF
TRBV6-4	16	TRBJ2-6	CASSATRGSGANVLTF
TRBV7-9	16	TRBJ1-1	CASSLAGAGTNTEAFF
TRBV15	18	TRBJ2-1	CATSRGRGLAGGIHEQFF
TRBV7-9	15	TRBJ2-5	CASSLVGSHQETQYF
TRBV6-5	15	NA	CASSPRPSGAYEQYF
TRBV7-2	13	TRBJ1-1	CASSLGAGTEAFF
TRBV29-1	12	TRBJ2-2	CSAREATGELFF
TRBV7-2	18	TRBJ2-1	CASSPGVVAGVAYNEQFF
TRBV5-4	17	TRBJ1-6	CASSGGAGSGANSPLHF
TRBV10-3	15	TRBJ1-2	CAISAGTGSHYGYTF
TRBV27	15	TRBJ2-7	CASSLGGTGTYEQYF
TRBV10-3	14	TRBJ1-5	CAISEGGADQPQHF
TRBV27	13	TRBJ1-6	CASSRGQLSPLHF
TRBV19	15	TRBJ1-1	CASSIWARGDTEAFF
TRBV29-1	16	TRBJ2-2	CSVVTGGHQNTGELFF
TRBV9	19	TRBJ2-1	CASSVGGTSGGAGYNEQFF
TRBV9	13	TRBJ2-5	CASSVASLETQYF
TRBV6-1	15	TRBJ2-7	CASRIGFLVAYEQYF
TRBV6-5	13	TRBJ1-5	CASSYGRNQPQHF
TRBV5-1	18	TRBJ2-3	CASSLVSTGLAVTDTQYF
TRBV7-2	13	TRBJ1-1	CASSPGMNTEAFF
TRBV19	13	TRBJ1-1	CASTLAQGLVAFF
TRBV27	15	TRBJ2-1	CASSPRQGLYNEQFF
TRBV7-2	14	TRBJ2-7	CASSFTGTRYEQYF
TRBV7-6	14	TRBJ1-2	CASSFSRGNYGYTF
TRBV18	13	TRBJ2-5	CASSPLGGEAQYF
TRBV5-1	16	TRBJ1-3	CASSKQGASSGNTIYF
TRBV10-3	19	TRBJ1-6	CAISDLPPGGRSYNSPLHF
TRBV6-1	13	TRBJ1-1	CASSRTGNTEAFF
TRBV10-1	15	TRBJ2-1	CASSDRGGLNNEQFF
TRBV11-2	18	TRBJ2-5	CASSLATSLASLRETQYF
TRBV6-5	13	TRBJ1-2	CASSYVGGSGYTF
TRBV6-5	14	TRBJ2-7	CASTPSGSAYEQYF
TRBV2	16	TRBJ2-6	CASSDLWGSGANVLTF
TRBV28	13	TRBJ2-5	CASTTRGQETQYF
TRBV15	13	TRBJ2-7	CATSRDRGDEQYF
TRBV10-3	14	TRBJ2-4	CAISRGSDKNIQYF